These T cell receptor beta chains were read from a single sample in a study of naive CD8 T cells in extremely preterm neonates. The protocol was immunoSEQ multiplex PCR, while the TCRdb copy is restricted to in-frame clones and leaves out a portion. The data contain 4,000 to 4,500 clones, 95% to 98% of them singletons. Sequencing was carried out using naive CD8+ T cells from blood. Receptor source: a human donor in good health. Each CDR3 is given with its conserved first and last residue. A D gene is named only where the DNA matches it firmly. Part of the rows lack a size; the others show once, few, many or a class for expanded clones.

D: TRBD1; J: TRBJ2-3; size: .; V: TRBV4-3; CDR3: CASSQDWDRGADTQYF
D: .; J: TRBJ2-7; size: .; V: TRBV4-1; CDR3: CASSHYGQGVYEQYF
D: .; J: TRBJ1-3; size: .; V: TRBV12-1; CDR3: CASSFVPDLAFGNTIYF
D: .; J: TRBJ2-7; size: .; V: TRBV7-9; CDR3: CASSPPRGSYEQYF
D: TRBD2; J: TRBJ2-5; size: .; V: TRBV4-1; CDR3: CASSQGVAGGRETQYF
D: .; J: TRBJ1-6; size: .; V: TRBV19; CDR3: CASSRTSTVYNSPLHF
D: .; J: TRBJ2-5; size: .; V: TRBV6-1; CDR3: CASSPSWDIQETQYF
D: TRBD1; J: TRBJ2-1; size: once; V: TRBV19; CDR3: CASSPRGQGARNEQFF
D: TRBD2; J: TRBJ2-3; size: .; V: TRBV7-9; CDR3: CASSFGGGAANTQYF
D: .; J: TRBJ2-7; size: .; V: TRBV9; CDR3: CASSPGPTGVEQYF
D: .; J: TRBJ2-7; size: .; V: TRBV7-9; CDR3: CASSPGEGSFYEQYF
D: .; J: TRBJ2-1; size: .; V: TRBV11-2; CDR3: CASSLHSDRGQFF
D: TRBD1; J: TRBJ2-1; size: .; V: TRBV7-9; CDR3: CASSPRTGPYNEQFF
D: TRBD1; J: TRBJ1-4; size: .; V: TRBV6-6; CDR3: CASSYQDRGDEKLFF
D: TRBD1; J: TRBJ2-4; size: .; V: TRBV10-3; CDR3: CAISETGGAKNIQYF
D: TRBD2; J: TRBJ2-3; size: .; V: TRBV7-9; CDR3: CASSSPTSGEVADTQYF
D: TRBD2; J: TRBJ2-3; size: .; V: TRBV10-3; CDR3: CAISESPSGSTDTQYF
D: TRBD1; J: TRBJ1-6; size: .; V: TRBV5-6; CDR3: CASSWGTEGSPLHF
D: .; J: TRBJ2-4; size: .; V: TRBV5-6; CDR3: CASSARKQENIQYF
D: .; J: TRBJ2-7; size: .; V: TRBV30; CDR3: CAWKGKGWSYEQYF
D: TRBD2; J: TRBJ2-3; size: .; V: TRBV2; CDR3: CASSPPGGSTDTQYF
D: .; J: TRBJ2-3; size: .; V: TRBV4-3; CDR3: CASSQEVAYPTDTQYF
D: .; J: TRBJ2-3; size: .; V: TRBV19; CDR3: CASSMEGASADTQYF
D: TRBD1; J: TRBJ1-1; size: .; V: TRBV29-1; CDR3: CSVGQGDLNTEAFF
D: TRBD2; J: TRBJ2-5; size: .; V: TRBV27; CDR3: CASSLLAGGQETQYF
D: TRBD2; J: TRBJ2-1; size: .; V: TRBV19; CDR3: CASSIRRGINEQFF
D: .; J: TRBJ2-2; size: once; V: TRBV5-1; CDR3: CASTLFRTASIGELFF
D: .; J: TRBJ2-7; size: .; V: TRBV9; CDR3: CASSVGGKSEQYF